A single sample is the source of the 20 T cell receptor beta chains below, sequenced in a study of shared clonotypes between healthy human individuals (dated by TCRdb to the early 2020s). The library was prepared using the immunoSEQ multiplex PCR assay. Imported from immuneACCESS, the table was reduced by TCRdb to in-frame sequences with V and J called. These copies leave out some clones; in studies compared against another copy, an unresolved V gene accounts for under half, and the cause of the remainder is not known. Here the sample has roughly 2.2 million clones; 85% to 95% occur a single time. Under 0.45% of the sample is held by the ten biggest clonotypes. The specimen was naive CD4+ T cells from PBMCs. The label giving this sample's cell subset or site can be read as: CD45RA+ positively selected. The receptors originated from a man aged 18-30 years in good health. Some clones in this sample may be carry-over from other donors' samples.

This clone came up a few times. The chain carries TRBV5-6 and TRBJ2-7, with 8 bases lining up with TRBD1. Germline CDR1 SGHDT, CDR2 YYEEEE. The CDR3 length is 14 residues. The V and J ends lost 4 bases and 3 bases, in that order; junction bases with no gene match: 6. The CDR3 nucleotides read TGTGCCAGCAGCCCAGGGGGCGCGGACTACGAGCAGTACTTC. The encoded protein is CASSPGGADYEQYF.

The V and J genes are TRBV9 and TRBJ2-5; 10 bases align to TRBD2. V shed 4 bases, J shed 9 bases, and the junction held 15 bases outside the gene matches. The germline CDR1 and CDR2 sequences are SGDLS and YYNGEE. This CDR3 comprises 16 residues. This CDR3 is CASSSPFGLAVTAQYF. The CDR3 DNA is TGTGCCAGCAGCTCCCCCTTTGGACTAGCGGTTACGGCCCAGTACTTC.

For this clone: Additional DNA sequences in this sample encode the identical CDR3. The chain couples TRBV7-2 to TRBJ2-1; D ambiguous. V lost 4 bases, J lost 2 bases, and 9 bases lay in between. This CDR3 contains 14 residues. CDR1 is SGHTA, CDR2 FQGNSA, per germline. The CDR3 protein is CASSSPGPYNEQFF. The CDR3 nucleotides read TGTGCCAGCAGCTCCCCCGGCCCCTACAATGAGCAGTTCTTC.

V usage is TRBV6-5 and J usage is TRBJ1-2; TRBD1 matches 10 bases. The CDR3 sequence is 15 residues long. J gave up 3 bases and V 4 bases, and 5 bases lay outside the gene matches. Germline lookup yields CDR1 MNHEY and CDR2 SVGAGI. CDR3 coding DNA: TGTGCCAGCAGTTTATCCGGGACAGGGGACTATGGCTACACCTTC. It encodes CASSLSGTGDYGYTF.

Here the CDR3 reads CASSLPPITDTQYF. The DNA of the CDR3 is TGTGCCAGCAGCTTACCCCCAATCACAGATACGCAGTATTTT. The rearrangement uses TRBV7-2 and TRBJ2-3; D is unclear. CDR1 is SGHTA, CDR2 FQGNSA, per germline. V lost 2 bases and J 2 bases, leaving 8 bases between the germline ends. The CDR3 consists of 14 residues.

The CDR3 loop reads CASSRRGVYSNQPQHF. CDR3 in DNA: TGTGCCAGCAGCCGGAGGGGCGTGTATAGCAATCAGCCCCAGCATTTT. The J gene is TRBJ1-5, the V gene TRBV6-6; tentative D call: TRBD1 (5 bases). The V gene lost 6 bases and the J gene lost 0 bases, with 15 bases spanning the gap. The CDR3 consists of 16 residues. From germline, CDR1 is MNHNY and CDR2 SVGAGI (reference sequence).

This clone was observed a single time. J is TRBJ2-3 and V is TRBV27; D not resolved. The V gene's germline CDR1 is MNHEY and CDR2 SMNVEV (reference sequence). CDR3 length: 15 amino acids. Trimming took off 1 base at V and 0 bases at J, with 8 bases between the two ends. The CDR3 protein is CASSLLVASTDTQYF. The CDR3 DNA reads TGTGCCAGCAGTTTATTGGTGGCTAGCACAGATACGCAGTATTTT.

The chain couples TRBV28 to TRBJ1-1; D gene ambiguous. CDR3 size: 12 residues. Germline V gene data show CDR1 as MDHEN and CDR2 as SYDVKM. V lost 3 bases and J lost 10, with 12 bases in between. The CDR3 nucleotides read TGTGCCAGCAGTTTTTGGGAGACCGGAGCTTTCTTT. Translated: CASSFWETGAFF.

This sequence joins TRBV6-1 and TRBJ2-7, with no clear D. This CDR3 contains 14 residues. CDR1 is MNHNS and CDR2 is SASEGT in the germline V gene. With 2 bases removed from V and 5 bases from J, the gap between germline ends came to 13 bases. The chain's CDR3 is CASSELGKVHEQYF. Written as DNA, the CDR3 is TGTGCCAGCAGTGAACTAGGGAAGGTGCACGAGCAGTACTTC.

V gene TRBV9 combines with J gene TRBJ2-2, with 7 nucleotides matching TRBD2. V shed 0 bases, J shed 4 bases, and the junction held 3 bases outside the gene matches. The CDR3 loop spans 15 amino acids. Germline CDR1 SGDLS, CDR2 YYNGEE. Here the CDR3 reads CASSVGGRVTGELFF. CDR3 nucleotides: TGTGCCAGCAGCGTAGGAGGGAGGGTCACCGGGGAGCTGTTTTTT.

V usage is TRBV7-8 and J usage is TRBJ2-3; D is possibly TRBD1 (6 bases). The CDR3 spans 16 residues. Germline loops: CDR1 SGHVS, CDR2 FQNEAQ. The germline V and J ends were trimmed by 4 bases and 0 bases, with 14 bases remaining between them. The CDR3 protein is CASSSYRAPSTDTQYF. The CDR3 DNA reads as TGTGCCAGCAGCTCCTACAGGGCCCCTAGCACAGATACGCAGTATTTT.

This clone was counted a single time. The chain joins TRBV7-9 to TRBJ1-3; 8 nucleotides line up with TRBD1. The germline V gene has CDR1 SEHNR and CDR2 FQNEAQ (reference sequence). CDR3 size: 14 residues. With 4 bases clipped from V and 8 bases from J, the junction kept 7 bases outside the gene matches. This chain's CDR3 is CASSSDRAGDTIYF. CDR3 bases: TGTGCCAGCAGCTCGGACAGGGCAGGGGACACCATATATTTT.

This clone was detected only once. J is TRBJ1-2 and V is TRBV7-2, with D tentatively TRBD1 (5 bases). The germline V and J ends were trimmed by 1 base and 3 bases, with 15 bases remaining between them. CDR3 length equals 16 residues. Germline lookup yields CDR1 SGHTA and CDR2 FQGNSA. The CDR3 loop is CASSLVSGGRDYGYTF. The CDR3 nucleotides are TGTGCCAGCAGCTTAGTGAGTGGGGGAAGAGACTATGGCTACACCTTC.

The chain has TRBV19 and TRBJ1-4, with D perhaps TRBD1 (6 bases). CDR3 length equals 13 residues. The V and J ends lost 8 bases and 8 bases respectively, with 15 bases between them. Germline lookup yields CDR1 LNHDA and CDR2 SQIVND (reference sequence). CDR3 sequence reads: CASAPQQGEKLFF. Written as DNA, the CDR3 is TGTGCCAGTGCCCCTCAACAGGGAGAAAAACTGTTTTTT.

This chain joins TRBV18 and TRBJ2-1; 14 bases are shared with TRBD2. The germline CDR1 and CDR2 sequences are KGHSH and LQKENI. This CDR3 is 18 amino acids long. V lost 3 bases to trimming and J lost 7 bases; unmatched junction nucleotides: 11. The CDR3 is CASSPRTSGRRPVNEQFF. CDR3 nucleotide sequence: TGTGCCAGCTCACCCCGGACTAGCGGGAGGCGCCCGGTTAATGAGCAGTTCTTC.

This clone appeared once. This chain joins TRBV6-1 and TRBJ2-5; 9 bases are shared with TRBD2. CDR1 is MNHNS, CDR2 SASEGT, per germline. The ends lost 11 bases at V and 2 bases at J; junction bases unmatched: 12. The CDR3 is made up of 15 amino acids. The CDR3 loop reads CAGAWASGVQETQYF. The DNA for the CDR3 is TGTGCCGGGGCTTGGGCTAGCGGGGTGCAAGAGACCCAGTACTTC.

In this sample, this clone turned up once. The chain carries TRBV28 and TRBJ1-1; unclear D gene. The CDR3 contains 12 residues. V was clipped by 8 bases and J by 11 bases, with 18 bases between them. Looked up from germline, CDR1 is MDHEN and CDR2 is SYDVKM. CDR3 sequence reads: CASSSAVEKAFF. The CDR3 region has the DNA TGTGCCAGCTCCTCAGCAGTGGAGAAGGCTTTCTTT.

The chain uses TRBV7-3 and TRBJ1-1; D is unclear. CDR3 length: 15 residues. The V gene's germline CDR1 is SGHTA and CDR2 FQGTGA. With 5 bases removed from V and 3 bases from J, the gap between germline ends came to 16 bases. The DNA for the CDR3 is TGTGCCAGCAGCCTAGGTAGTGGCACCTACACTGAAGCTTTCTTT. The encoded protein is CASSLGSGTYTEAFF.

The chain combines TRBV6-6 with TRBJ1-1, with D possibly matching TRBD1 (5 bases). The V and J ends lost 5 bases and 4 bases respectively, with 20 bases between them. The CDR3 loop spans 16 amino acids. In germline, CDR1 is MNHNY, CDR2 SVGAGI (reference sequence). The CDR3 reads CASSPQLGRDRTEAFF. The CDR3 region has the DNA TGTGCCAGCAGTCCACAACTTGGGAGGGACCGCACTGAAGCTTTCTTT.

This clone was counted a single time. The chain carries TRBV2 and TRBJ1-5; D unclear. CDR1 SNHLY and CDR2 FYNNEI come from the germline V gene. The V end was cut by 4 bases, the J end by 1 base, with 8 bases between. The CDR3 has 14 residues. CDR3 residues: CASSGPGSNQPQHF. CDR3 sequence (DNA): TGTGCCAGCAGTGGACCGGGGAGCAATCAGCCCCAGCATTTT.